The clone carrying this TCR beta chain was counted a few times. Here immunoSEQ multiplex PCR was the method, and the copy in TCRdb shows in-frame clones only, minus some. This sample has 13,000 or so clones, with roughly 83% found just once. The data were obtained in a study of blood T cell repertoires in COVID-19. For the study at large: Acute and convalescent COVID-19 specimens originated in the United States, Italy and Spain.

This CDR3 has 17 amino acids. V was cut by 1 base and J by 9 bases, with 19 bases left in between. Germline V CDR1 and CDR2: LGHNA, YNFKEQ. Sequencing input: peripheral blood. V usage is TRBV4-2 and J usage is TRBJ1-6; a possible D gene is TRBD1 (6 bases). This sequence originates from a middle-aged man with active or convalescent COVID-19. The CDR3 DNA reads TGTGCCAGCAGCCAAGTCGGCGGGGGGGACACAAGTTCACCCCTCCACTTT. This codes for CASSQVGGGDTSSPLHF.